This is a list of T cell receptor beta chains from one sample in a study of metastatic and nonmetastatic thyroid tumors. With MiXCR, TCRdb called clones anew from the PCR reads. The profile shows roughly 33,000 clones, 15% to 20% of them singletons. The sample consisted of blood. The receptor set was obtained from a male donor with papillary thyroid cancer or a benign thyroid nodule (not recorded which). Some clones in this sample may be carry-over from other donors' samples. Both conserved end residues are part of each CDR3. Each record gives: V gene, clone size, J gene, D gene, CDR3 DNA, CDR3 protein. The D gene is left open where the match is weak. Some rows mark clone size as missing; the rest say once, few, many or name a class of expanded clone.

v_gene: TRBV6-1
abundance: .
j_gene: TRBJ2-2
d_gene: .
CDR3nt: TGTGCCAGCAGCCCCCCTCCTGGCATGTTTTTT
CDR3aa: CASSPPPGMFF

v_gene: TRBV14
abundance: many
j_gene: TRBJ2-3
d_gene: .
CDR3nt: TGTGCCAGCAGCAGATTTTGGCGTAGCACAGATACGCAGTATTTT
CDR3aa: CASSRFWRSTDTQYF

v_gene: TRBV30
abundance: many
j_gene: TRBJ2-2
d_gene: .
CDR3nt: TGTGCCTGGAAAGTCGCCGGGGAGCTGTTTTTT
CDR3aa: CAWKVAGELFF

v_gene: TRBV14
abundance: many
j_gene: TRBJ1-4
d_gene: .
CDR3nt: TGTGCCAGCAGCCTCAAACAGCCTAATGAAAAACTGTTTTTT
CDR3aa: CASSLKQPNEKLFF

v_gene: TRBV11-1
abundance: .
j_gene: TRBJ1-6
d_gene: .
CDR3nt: TGTGCCAGCAGCTCGGGTACGGGGGAGTCACCCCTCCACTTT
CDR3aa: CASSSGTGESPLHF

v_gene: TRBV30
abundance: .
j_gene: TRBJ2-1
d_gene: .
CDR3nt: TGTGCCTGGAGTTTCGTGGGAGGGGGTAACAATGAGCAGTTCTTC
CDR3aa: CAWSFVGGGNNEQFF

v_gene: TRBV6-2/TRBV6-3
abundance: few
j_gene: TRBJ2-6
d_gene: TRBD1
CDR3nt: TGTGCCAGCAGGTCAGGGGGACAGGGGGCCTTTGGGGCCAACGTCCTGACTTTC
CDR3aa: CASRSGGQGAFGANVLTF

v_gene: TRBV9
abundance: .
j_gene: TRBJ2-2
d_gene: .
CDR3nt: TGTGCCAGCAGCGCCATAACCACTGGTGAGCTGTTTTTT
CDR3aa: CASSAITTGELFF

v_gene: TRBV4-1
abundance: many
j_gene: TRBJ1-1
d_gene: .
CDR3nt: TGCGCCAGCAGCCTATCCGGGCTGGGCAACACTGAAGCTTTCTTT
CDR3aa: CASSLSGLGNTEAFF

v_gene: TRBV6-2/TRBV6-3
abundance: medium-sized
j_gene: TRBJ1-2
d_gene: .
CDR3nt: TGTGCCAGCAGATCCACCGGGACGGACTATGGCTACACCTTC
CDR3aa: CASRSTGTDYGYTF

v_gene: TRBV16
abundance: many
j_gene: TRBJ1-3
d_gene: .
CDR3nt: TGTGCCAGCAGCCAATTTTTCAGCGCATCCTCTGGAAACACCATATATTTT
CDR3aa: CASSQFFSASSGNTIYF

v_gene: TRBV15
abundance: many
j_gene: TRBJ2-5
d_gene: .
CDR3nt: TGTGCCACCACCAAAAAATTGGGGTTCGAGGGGCAAGAGACCCAGTACTTC
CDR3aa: CATTKKLGFEGQETQYF

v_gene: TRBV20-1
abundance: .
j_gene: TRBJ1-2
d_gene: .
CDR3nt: TGCAGTGCTAGACATCAGGGTGCGGGTGGCTACACCTTC
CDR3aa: CSARHQGAGGYTF

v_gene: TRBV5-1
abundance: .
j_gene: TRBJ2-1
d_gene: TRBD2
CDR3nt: TGCGCCAGCAGCTTGGGGGGGACTAGCGGAGGCAATGAGCAGTTCTTC
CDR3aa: CASSLGGTSGGNEQFF

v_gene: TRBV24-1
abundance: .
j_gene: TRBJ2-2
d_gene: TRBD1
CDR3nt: TGTGCCACCAGTGATTTGTGGGGACAGGGGTCGAGCACCGGGGAGCTGTTTTTT
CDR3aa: CATSDLWGQGSSTGELFF

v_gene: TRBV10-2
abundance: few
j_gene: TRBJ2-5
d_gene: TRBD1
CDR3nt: TGCGCCAGCAGTCAGCAGGGACAGGTTCGACGAGATACCCAGTACTTC
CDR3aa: CASSQQGQVRRDTQYF

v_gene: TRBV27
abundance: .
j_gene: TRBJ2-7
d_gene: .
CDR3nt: TGTGCCAGCAGTAGTTTCCAATGGGGGAAAGAGCAGTACTTC
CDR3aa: CASSSFQWGKEQYF

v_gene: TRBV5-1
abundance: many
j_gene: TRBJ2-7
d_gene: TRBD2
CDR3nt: TGCGCCAGCAGCCACAGCGGGAGCCCCTACGAGCAGTACTTC
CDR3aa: CASSHSGSPYEQYF

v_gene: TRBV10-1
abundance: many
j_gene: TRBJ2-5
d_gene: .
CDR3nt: TGCGCCAGCAGTGAAGCCGGACAAGAGACCCAGTACTTC
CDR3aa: CASSEAGQETQYF

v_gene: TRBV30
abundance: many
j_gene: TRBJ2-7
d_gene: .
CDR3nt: TGTGCCTGGAGTGTTGGTAGGGCCCACGAGCAGTACTTC
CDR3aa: CAWSVGRAHEQYF

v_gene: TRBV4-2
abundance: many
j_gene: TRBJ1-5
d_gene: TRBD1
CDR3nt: TGTGCCAGCAGCCGAGTACTTGGGGAAGGGGGCGGCGGCCAGCCCCAGCATTTT
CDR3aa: CASSRVLGEGGGGQPQHF

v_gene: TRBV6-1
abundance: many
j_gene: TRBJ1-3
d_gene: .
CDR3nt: TGTGCCAGCAGTACAGGGTCTGGAAACACCATATATTTT
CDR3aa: CASSTGSGNTIYF

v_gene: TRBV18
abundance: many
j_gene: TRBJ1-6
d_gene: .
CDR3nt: TGTGCCAGCTCACGAGGGGCAGACCGGTCACCCCTCCACTTT
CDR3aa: CASSRGADRSPLHF

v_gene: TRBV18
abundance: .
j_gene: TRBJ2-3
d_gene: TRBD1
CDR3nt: TGTGCCAGCTCACCCCGAGACAGGGCAGATACGCAGTATTTT
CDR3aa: CASSPRDRADTQYF

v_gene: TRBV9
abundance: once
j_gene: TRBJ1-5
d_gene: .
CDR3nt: TGTGCCAGCAGCGGAAGGGACGGTTGGAATCAGCCCCAGCATTTT
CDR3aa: CASSGRDGWNQPQHF

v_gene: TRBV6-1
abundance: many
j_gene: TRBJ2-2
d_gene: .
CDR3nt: TGTGCCAGCAGTGCAGGGGTCCCCGGGGAGCTGTTTTTT
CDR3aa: CASSAGVPGELFF

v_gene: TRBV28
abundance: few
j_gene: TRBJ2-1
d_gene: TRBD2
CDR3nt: TGTGCCAGCAGGACATTAGGACTAGCGGGAGTCAATGAGCAGTTCTTC
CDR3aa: CASRTLGLAGVNEQFF

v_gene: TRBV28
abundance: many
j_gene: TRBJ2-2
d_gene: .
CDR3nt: TGTGCCAGCAGGACCACCCGTTCGGAAGGAGTTACCGGGGAGCTGTTTTTT
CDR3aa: CASRTTRSEGVTGELFF

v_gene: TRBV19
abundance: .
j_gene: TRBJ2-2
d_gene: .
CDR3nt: TGTGCCAGTAGTATGGGTATGAGACCCGGGACAAGCAACACCGGGGAGCTGTTTTTT
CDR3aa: CASSMGMRPGTSNTGELFF

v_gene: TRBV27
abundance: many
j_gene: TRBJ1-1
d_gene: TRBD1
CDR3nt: TGTGCCAGCAGTTTATCGAAACAGGGGACCACTGAAGCTTTCTTT
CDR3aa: CASSLSKQGTTEAFF

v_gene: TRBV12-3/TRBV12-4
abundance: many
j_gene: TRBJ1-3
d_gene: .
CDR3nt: TGTGCCAGCACCGTGAACCAGGTGGGGCCGAGGGGAAACACCATATATTTT
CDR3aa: CASTVNQVGPRGNTIYF

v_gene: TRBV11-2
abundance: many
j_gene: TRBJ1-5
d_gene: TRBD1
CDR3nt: TGTGCCAGCAGCACCGACAGGGCGAGCAATCAGCCCCAGCATTTT
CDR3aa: CASSTDRASNQPQHF

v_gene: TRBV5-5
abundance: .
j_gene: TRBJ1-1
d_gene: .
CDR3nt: TGTGCCAGCATCTTATTCACCTTT
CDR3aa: CASILFTF

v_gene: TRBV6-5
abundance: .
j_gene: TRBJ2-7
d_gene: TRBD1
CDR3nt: TGTGCCAGCAGTTACTCAGGGGGACAGGGTTTCTACGAGCAGTACTTC
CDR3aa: CASSYSGGQGFYEQYF

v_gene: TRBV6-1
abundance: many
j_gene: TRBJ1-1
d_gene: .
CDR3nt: TGTGCCAGCGGGGGCGGGAACACTGAAGCTTTCTTT
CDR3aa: CASGGGNTEAFF

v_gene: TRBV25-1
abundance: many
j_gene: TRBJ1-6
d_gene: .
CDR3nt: TGTGCCAGCAGTGAGCGGGTTAATTCACCCCTCCACTTT
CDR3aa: CASSERVNSPLHF

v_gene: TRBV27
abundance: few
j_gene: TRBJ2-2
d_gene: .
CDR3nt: TGTGCCAGCCGAAAGACTAACACCGGGGAGCTGTTTTTT
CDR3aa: CASRKTNTGELFF

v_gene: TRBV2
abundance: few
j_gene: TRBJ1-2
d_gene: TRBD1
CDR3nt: TGTGCCAGCAGGGGACAGGTTAACTGTGGCTACACCTTC
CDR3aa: CASRGQVNCGYTF

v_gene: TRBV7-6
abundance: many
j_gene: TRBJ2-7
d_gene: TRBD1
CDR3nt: TGTGCCAGCAGCCAGGACAGGGTTACCGGCGAGCAGTACTTC
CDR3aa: CASSQDRVTGEQYF

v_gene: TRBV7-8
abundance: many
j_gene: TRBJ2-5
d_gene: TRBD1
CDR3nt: TGTGCCAGCAGCCCCCGTGACAGGGCGCCGGAGACCCAGTACTTC
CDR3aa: CASSPRDRAPETQYF

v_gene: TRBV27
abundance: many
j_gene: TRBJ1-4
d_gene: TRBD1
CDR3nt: TGTGCCAGCAGTTTAGGGACAGGCGTTAATGAAAAACTGTTTTTT
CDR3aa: CASSLGTGVNEKLFF

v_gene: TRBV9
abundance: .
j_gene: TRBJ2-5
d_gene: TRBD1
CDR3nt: TGTGCCAGCGGCTCCGGACAGGGCTGTGAGACCCAGTACTTC
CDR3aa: CASGSGQGCETQYF

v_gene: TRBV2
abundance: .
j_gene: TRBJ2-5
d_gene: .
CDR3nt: TGTGCAAGCAGTGAAAATAGTGCAGAGACCCAGTACTTC
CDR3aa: CASSENSAETQYF

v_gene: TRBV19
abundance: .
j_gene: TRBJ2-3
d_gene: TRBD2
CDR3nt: TGTGCCAGCAAACGGACTAGCGGGAGTTCGTCAGATACGCAGTATTTT
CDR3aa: CASKRTSGSSSDTQYF

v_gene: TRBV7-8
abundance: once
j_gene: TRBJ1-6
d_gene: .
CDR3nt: TGTGCCAGCACCTTTGAGGGACATCTTAATTCACCCCTCCACTTT
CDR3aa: CASTFEGHLNSPLHF

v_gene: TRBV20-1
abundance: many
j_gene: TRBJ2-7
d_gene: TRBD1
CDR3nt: TGCAGTGCTAGTTACGGACAGGGGCTATACGAGCAGTACTTC
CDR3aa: CSASYGQGLYEQYF

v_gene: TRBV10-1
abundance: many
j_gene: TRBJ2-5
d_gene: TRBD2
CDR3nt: TGCGCCAGCAGTGCTAGCGGGAGAAGAGAGACCCAGTACTTC
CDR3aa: CASSASGRRETQYF

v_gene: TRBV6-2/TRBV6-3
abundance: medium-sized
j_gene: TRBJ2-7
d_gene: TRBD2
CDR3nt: TGTGCCAGCAGGGCAGCGGGGGTTTCCTACGAGCAGTACTTC
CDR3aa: CASRAAGVSYEQYF

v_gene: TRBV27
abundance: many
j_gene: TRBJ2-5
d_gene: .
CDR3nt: TGTGCCAGCAGTTTTCGTGCAATGGGCCCGACCAGAACGGAGACCCAGTACTTC
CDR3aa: CASSFRAMGPTRTETQYF